Each of the 14 T cell receptor beta chains below was sequenced from the same sample in a study of control samples from healthy donors and cancer patients. This table comes from immunoSEQ multiplex PCR, and its TCRdb copy is limited to in-frame clones, with some not included. This sample has approximately 100,000 clones, with roughly 86% found just once. Material for sequencing was blood. The receptors stem from a man aged 25-40 years in good health.

This clone was counted between two and nine times. The chain is built from TRBV5-6 and TRBJ2-5, with D uncertain. The CDR3 sequence is 13 residues long. Trimming stripped 3 bases from V and 7 bases from J, with 13 bases between. Germline CDR1 and CDR2: SGHDT and YYEEEE. The CDR3 DNA is TGTGCCAGCAGCTCGGGCCCATCGAGGACCCAGTACTTC. It translates to CASSSGPSRTQYF.

The chain couples TRBV6-5 to TRBJ2-2; D remains unclear. CDR3 length equals 12 residues. Trimming removed 7 bases at V and 8 bases at J, with 11 bases between. Germline values: CDR1 MNHEY, CDR2 SVGAGI. The CDR3 nucleotides read TGTGCCAGCAAGGACCAATTGGGGGAGCTGTTTTTT. Translating gives CASKDQLGELFF.

This sequence joins TRBV27 and TRBJ2-1, with no clear D. The CDR3 has 15 residues. V was shortened by 3 bases and J by 0 bases, with 9 bases between the two germline ends. CDR1 MNHEY and CDR2 SMNVEV come from the germline V gene (reference sequence). The CDR3 sequence: CASSFSPSSYNEQFF. The CDR3 region has the DNA TGTGCCAGCAGTTTTAGCCCGAGCTCCTACAATGAGCAGTTCTTC.

This chain connects TRBV10-2 to TRBJ2-7; TRBD2 might be the D (5 bases). Germline V gene lookup returns CDR1 WSHSY and CDR2 SAAADI. This CDR3 contains 12 residues. Trimming left V 8 bases short and J 5 bases short, with 13 bases between. The CDR3 bases are TGCGCCAGCTCTACTAGTTTAAACGAGCAGTACGTC. It yields the protein CASSTSLNEQYV.

The chain recombines TRBV27 with TRBJ1-2, with 7 bases fitting TRBD1. The V segment lost 6 bases and the J segment 4 bases; nucleotides outside the gene matches: 2. Per germline, CDR1 MNHEY and CDR2 SMNVEV (reference sequence). The CDR3 covers 12 residues. CDR3 amino acids: CASSPGGYGYTF. For the CDR3, the DNA is TGTGCCAGCAGCCCAGGGGGCTATGGCTACACCTTC.

CDR3 residues: CASSLRGANTEAFF. As DNA, the CDR3 is TGTGCCAGCAGCTTGAGGGGAGCGAACACTGAAGCTTTCTTT. This chain links TRBV5-5 with TRBJ1-1; the D gene is possibly TRBD1 (5 bases). The V end lost 1 base, the J end lost 1 base, and 8 bases lay between the germline ends. CDR1 and CDR2 (germline): SGHKS, YYEKEE (reference sequence). The CDR3 contains 14 residues.

The chain is built from TRBV5-8 and TRBJ2-5; D tentatively reads TRBD1 or TRBD2 (5 bases each). Germline V gene sequence: CDR1 SGHTS, CDR2 YDEGEE. V was cut by 4 bases and J by 2 bases, with 15 bases left in between. This CDR3 is built from 15 residues. The CDR3 loop is CASSAVRGRQETQYF. CDR3 nucleotide sequence: TGTGCCAGCAGCGCCGTCCGGGGCAGACAAGAGACCCAGTACTTC.

V usage is TRBV5-1 and J usage is TRBJ1-6, with no clear D. Germline CDR1 is SGHRS and CDR2 is YFSETQ. This CDR3 contains 14 residues. Trimming stripped 0 bases from V and 7 bases from J, with 8 bases between. This chain's CDR3 is CASSLGRANSPLHF. The CDR3 DNA reads as TGCGCCAGCAGCTTGGGCCGGGCGAATTCACCCCTCCACTTT.

The CDR3 nucleotides read TGTGCCACCAGTGCCGGGACTAGCGGGGTTGACAATGAGCAGTTCTTC. It translates to CATSAGTSGVDNEQFF. V usage is TRBV24-1 and J usage is TRBJ2-1, with 13 bases matching TRBD2. The V segment lost 5 bases and the J segment 5 bases; nucleotides outside the gene matches: 5. The CDR3 has 16 amino acids. Germline CDR1 and CDR2: KGHDR and SFDVKD.

The rearrangement joins TRBV23-1 to TRBJ2-7, with no clear D. TRBV23-1 is an ORF, and what it does is uncertain. Trimming took 6 bases from V and 4 from J, leaving 19 bases between them. The CDR3 extends over 15 amino acids. CDR3 sequence (DNA): TGCGCCAGCAGCCCTAAAAAATCCAGGTGTTACGAGCAGTACGTC. Its protein is CASSPKKSRCYEQYV.

V usage is TRBV2 and J usage is TRBJ1-6, with 7 bases matching TRBD1. The CDR3 extends over 14 amino acids. Trimming at V came to 11 bases and at J to 0 bases, leaving 4 bases not matched to a gene. Germline lookup yields CDR1 SNHLY and CDR2 FYNNEI. CDR3 residues: CASRGSSYNSPLHF. The DNA of the CDR3 is TGTGCCTCCAGGGGGAGCTCCTATAATTCACCCCTCCACTTT.

V usage is TRBV2 and J usage is TRBJ2-5; 8 bases line up with TRBD2. The CDR3 has 15 residues. Germline V gene lookup returns CDR1 SNHLY and CDR2 FYNNEI. J gave up 6 bases and V 6 bases, and 12 bases lay outside the gene matches. The CDR3 region is CASRPPGGAGKTQYF. CDR3 coding DNA: TGTGCCAGCAGGCCCCCGGGGGGGGCGGGGAAGACCCAGTACTTC.

The chain links TRBV24-1 to TRBJ1-2; TRBD1 might be the D (5 bases). V dropped 3 bases and J dropped 7 bases, with 17 bases sitting between them. Germline CDR1 reads KGHDR; CDR2 reads SFDVKD. This CDR3 region has 15 residues. The CDR3 coding sequence is TGTGCCACCAGTGATCGCCGGGACCAGCGGCGTGGCTACACCTTC. Its translation is CATSDRRDQRRGYTF.

This clone was recorded once. The chain employs TRBV6-5 and TRBJ1-1; no firm D call. Deletions cut 5 bases from V and 1 base from J, with 8 bases between. There are 13 residues in the CDR3. Per the germline V gene, CDR1 is MNHEY and CDR2 is SVGAGI. The CDR3 DNA follows: TGTGCCAGCAGTCTCAGGCCGAACACTGAAGCTTTCTTT. Amino acids: CASSLRPNTEAFF.